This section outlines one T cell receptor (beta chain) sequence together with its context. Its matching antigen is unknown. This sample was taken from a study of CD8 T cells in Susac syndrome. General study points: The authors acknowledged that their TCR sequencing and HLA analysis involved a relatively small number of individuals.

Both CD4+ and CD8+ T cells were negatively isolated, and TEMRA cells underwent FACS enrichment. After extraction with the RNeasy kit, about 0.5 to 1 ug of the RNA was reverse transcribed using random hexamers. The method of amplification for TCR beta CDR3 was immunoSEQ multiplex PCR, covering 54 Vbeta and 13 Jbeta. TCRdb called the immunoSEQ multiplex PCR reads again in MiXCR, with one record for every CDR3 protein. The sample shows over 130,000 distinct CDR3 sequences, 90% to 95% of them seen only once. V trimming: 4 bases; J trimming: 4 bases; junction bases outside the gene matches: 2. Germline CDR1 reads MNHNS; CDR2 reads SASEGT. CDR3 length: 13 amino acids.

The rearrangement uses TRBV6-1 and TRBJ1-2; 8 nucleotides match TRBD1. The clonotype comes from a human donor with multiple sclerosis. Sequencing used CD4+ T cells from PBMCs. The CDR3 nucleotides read TGTGCCAGCAGTGGGACAGGGAGCTATGGCTACACCTTC. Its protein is CASSGTGSYGYTF.